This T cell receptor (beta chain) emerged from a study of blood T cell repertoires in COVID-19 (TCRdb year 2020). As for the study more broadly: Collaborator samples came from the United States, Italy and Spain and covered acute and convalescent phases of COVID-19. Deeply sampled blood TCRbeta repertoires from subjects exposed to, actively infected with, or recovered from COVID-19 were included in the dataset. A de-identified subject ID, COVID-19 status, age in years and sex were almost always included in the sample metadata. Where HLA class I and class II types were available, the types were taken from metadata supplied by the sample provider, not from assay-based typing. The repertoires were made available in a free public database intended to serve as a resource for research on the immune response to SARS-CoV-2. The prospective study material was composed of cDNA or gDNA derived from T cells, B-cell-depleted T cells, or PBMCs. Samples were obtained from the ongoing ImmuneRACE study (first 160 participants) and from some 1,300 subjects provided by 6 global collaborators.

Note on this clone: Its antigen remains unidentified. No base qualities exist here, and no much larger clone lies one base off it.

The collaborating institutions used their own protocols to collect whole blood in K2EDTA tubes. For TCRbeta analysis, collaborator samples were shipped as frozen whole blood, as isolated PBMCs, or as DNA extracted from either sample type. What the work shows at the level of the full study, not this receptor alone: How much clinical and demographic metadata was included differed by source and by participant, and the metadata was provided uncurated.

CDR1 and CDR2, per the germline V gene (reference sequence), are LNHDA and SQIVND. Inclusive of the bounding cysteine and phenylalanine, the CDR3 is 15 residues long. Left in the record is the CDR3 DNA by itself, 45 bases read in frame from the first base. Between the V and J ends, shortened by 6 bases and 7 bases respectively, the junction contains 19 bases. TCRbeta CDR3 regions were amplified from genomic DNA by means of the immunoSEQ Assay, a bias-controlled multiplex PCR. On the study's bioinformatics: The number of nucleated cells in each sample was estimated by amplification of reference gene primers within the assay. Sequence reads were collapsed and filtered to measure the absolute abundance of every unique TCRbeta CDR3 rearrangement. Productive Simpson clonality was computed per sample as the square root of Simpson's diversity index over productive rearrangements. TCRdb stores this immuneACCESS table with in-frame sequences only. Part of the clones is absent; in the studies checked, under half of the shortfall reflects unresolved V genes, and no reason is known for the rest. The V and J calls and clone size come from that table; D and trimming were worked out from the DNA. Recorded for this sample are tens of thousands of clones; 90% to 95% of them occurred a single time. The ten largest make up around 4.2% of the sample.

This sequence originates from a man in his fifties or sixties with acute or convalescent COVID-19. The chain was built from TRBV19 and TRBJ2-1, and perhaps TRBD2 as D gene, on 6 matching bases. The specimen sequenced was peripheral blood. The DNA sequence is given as TGTGCCAGTAGCTTACCGGGACTGGGGGGAAATGAGCAGTTCTTC. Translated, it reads CASSLPGLGGNEQFF.